This T cell receptor (beta chain) was identified in a study of blood T cells in healthy people across ages. Study-wide results and limits: Any conclusive comparison of naive versus antigen-experienced cells was prevented by using unsorted PBMCs.

Trimming took 5 bases from V and 3 from J; bases not matched to a gene: 6. There are 15 residues in the CDR3. Per germline, CDR1 LNHDA and CDR2 SQIVND (reference sequence). Turning to this clonotype: No antigen is known for it.

Then a second PCR, running roughly 7 to 12 cycles, was carried out with a sample-barcoded 5' primer and a J-beta primer mix. Via MiXCR, TCRdb re-called the 5' RACE reads, giving one row per CDR3 protein. The top ten hold approximately 21% of the sample, which has approximately 770,000 distinct CDR3 sequences, 58% seen once. Sequenced sample: blood. This sequence originates from a man aged 25 to 40 in good health. J is TRBJ1-5 and V is TRBV19; TRBD1 agrees at 8 bases. The CDR3 spells CASSSTGAYNQPQHF. Written as DNA, the CDR3 is TGTGCCAGTAGTTCGACAGGGGCGTACAATCAGCCCCAGCATTTT. The whole variable domain, remainder taken from reference TRBV19 and TRBJ1-5, is DGGITQSPKYLFRKEGQNVTLSCEQNLNHDAMYWYRQDPGQGLRLIYYSQIVNDFQKGDIAEGYSVSREKKESFPLTVTSAQKNPTAFYLCASSSTGAYNQPQHFGDGTRLSIL.